The 19 T cell receptor beta chains below all came from one sample that was sequenced in a study of blood T cells in healthy people across ages. Together with a sample-barcoded 5' primer, a J-beta primer mix was included in a second PCR lasting about 7 to 11 cycles. TCRdb passed the 5' RACE reads through MiXCR, listing each CDR3 protein once. The data contain about 900,000 distinct CDR3 sequences, approximately 49% of them singletons. The sample was blood. Source of these receptors: a man in his thirties or forties in good health.

This clonotype showed up just a few times. This chain connects TRBV4-3 to TRBJ2-3; D possibly corresponds to TRBD1 (5 bases). Trimming left V 0 bases short and J 4 bases short, with 14 bases between. There are 16 residues in the CDR3. Germline V gives CDR1 LGHNA, CDR2 YSLEER. The CDR3 sequence is CASSQDLSGAPDTQYF. CDR3 DNA: TGCGCCAGCAGCCAAGATCTTAGTGGGGCCCCAGATACGCAGTATTTT.

This clonotype was seen a few times. The chain couples TRBV30 to TRBJ1-2; D may be TRBD1 (6 bases). This CDR3 spans 14 amino acids. Trimming took 4 bases from V and 8 from J, leaving 20 bases between them. The germline gives CDR1 GTSNPN, CDR2 SVGIG (reference sequence). The CDR3 here is CAWKEYPGARGYTF. The CDR3 nucleotides are TGTGCCTGGAAGGAGTACCCAGGGGCGCGCGGCTACACCTTC.

The chain uses TRBV12-3 or TRBV12-4 and TRBJ2-3, with D perhaps matching TRBD1 (5 bases). The CDR3 extends over 13 amino acids. Trimming left V 4 bases short and J 6 bases short, with 11 bases between. CDR3 sequence: CASSSGKWDTQYF. Here the CDR3 DNA reads TGTGCCAGCAGTTCAGGGAAGTGGGATACGCAGTATTTT.

This clonotype was recorded at least ten times. The V and J genes are TRBV7-6 and TRBJ2-7; D might be TRBD2 (6 bases). The CDR3 extends over 15 amino acids. CDR1 is SGHVS, CDR2 FNYEAQ, per germline. Deletions cut 6 bases from V and 0 bases from J, with 15 bases between. The CDR3 loop is CASSLGGTASYEQYF. The CDR3 bases are TGTGCCAGCAGTTTGGGCGGGACGGCCTCCTACGAGCAGTACTTC.

V is TRBV9 and J is TRBJ1-5, with TRBD1 as a possible D gene (5 bases). The germline V gene has CDR1 SGDLS and CDR2 YYNGEE. V dropped 4 bases and J dropped 7 bases, with 18 bases sitting between them. The CDR3 is 15 amino acids. The CDR3 is CASSSRDGYQQPQHF. The CDR3 nucleotides are TGTGCCAGCAGCTCCCGGGACGGATACCAACAGCCCCAGCATTTT.

This clonotype was recorded a few times. The gene calls are TRBV4-2 and TRBJ1-2; D is perhaps TRBD1 (6 bases). V lost 4 bases and J lost 9, with 12 bases in between. The CDR3 extends over 12 amino acids. The germline V gene encodes CDR1 LGHNA and CDR2 YNFKEQ. This CDR3 reads CASSLQGQRYTF. The CDR3 bases are TGTGCCAGCAGCCTCCAAGGACAGCGCTACACCTTC.

This clonotype has a handful of counts. This chain connects TRBV6-2 or TRBV6-3 to TRBJ2-7, with a tentative D call TRBD1 (6 bases). V lost 5 bases and J lost 5, with 13 bases in between. The germline gives CDR1 MNHEY, CDR2 SVGEGT. The CDR3 sequence is 13 residues long. Here the CDR3 reads CASSGQLVNEQYF. CDR3 in DNA: TGTGCCAGCAGTGGACAGCTCGTCAACGAGCAGTACTTC.

Comment on this clonotype: This sequence may be a read error, since a much larger clone differs from it by one base. The chain recombines TRBV6-2 or TRBV6-3 with TRBJ1-2, with a weak D call TRBD1 (5 bases). This CDR3 has 13 amino acids. Germline V gene sequence: CDR1 MNHEY, CDR2 SVGEGT. V lost 4 bases and J lost 2, with 8 bases in between. The CDR3, as DNA: TGTGCCAGCAGTTGCCGGGACAACTATGGCTACACCTTC. Protein: CASSCRDNYGYTF.

This clonotype was counted between two and nine times. The chain carries TRBV20-1 and TRBJ2-7; possible D gene TRBD1, 6 bases. V lost 3 bases to trimming and J lost 4 bases, with 19 bases between them. The CDR3 extends over 15 amino acids. Germline CDR1 DFQATT, CDR2 SNEGSKA (reference sequence). Written as DNA, the CDR3 is TGCAGTGCTAGCCCGCCGAGACAGGAGTCGTACGAGCAGTACTTC. Residues: CSASPPRQESYEQYF.

The V gene is TRBV29-1, the J gene TRBJ1-1, with a weak D call TRBD1 (5 bases). CDR3 length: 11 residues. Germline values: CDR1 SQVTM, CDR2 ANQGSEA. Deletions cut 7 bases from V and 4 bases from J, with 10 bases between. CDR3 coding DNA: TGCAGCGCCGGGGACCGCACTGAAGCTTTCTTT. It specifies CSAGDRTEAFF.

The rearrangement links TRBV14 to TRBJ2-1; 8 positions match TRBD1. Germline lookup yields CDR1 SGHDN and CDR2 FVKESK. J lost 2 bases, V lost 6 bases, and 9 bases had no gene match. The length of the CDR3 is 16 residues. CDR3 sequence (DNA): TGTGCCAGCAGACCCGATACAGGGGGACCCTACAATGAGCAGTTCTTC. Translation gives CASRPDTGGPYNEQFF. The variable domain in full, completed from reference TRBV14 and TRBJ2-1, reads EAGVTQFPSHSVIEKGQTVTLRCDPISGHDNLYWYRRVMGKEIKFLLHFVKESKQDESGMPNNRFLAERTGGTYSTLKVQPAELEDSGVYFCASRPDTGGPYNEQFFGPGTRLTVL.

V and J are TRBV3-1 and TRBJ1-1; TRBD1 is a possible D gene (6 bases). Looked up from germline, CDR1 is LGHDT and CDR2 is YNNKEL (reference sequence). Trimming pared 4 bases from V and 5 bases from J, leaving 14 bases between. This CDR3 spans 14 amino acids. CDR3 sequence: CASSRTGSVTEAFF. In DNA, the CDR3 is TGTGCCAGCAGCCGCACAGGGTCGGTAACTGAAGCTTTCTTT.

This clonotype was found a few times. The chain links TRBV14 to TRBJ1-2, with D uncertain. Germline V gene lookup returns CDR1 SGHDN and CDR2 FVKESK. This CDR3 is built from 14 residues. V dropped 0 bases and J dropped 2 bases, with 7 bases sitting between them. CDR3 loop: CASSQDGINYGYTF. As DNA, the CDR3 is TGTGCCAGCAGCCAAGATGGCATAAACTATGGCTACACCTTC.

This clonotype was seen a few times. V usage is TRBV27 and J usage is TRBJ2-1; 8 positions agree with TRBD1. CDR3 length: 15 residues. Germline lookup yields CDR1 MNHEY and CDR2 SMNVEV (reference sequence). Germline trimming cut 0 bases from V and 6 bases from J; bases unmatched to any gene: 4. The CDR3 region is CASSLSWQGANEQFF. The CDR3 DNA sequence: TGTGCCAGCAGTTTATCTTGGCAGGGGGCCAATGAGCAGTTCTTC.

This clonotype was observed a handful of times. V is TRBV2 and J is TRBJ2-5; D may be TRBD1 (6 bases). Trimming shortened V by 8 bases and J by 2 bases, and 9 bases separated the two germline ends. The CDR3 length is 12 residues. From germline, CDR1 is SNHLY and CDR2 FYNNEI. The CDR3 DNA follows: TGTGCCAGCCAGGGGTCACAAGAGACCCAGTACTTC. Translating gives CASQGSQETQYF. The complete variable domain, with remaining parts taken from reference TRBV2 and TRBJ2-5, reads EPEVTQTPSHQVTQMGQEVILRCVPISNHLYFYWYRQILGQKVEFLVSFYNNEISEKSEIFDDQFSVERPDGSNFTLKIRSTKLEDSAMYFCASQGSQETQYFGPGTRLLVL.

This chain joins TRBV4-1 and TRBJ2-7; D could derive from TRBD1 or TRBD2 (5 bases each). The CDR3 has 16 amino acids. V dropped 0 bases and J dropped 0 bases, with 12 bases sitting between them. CDR1 MGHRA and CDR2 YSYEKL come from the germline V gene. The CDR3 DNA follows: TGCGCCAGCAGCCAAGATCGGGACCACCGCTCCTACGAGCAGTACTTC. Translation gives CASSQDRDHRSYEQYF.

The chain combines TRBV28 with TRBJ2-4; D gene unclear. V was shortened by 7 bases and J by 0 bases, with 16 bases between the two germline ends. CDR3 length equals 16 residues. Germline CDR1 is MDHEN and CDR2 is SYDVKM. The CDR3, as DNA: TGTGCCAGCATAAGCGCCACGGTCGGAGCCAAAAACATTCAGTACTTC. It encodes CASISATVGAKNIQYF.

The chain recombines TRBV28 with TRBJ1-1; a weak D match, TRBD1 (6 bases). Trimming removed 5 bases at V and 5 bases at J, with 12 bases between. Germline V gives CDR1 MDHEN, CDR2 SYDVKM. This CDR3 contains 13 residues. CDR3 in amino acids: CASSIVRGTEAFF. As DNA, the CDR3 is TGTGCCAGCAGTATAGTCAGGGGAACTGAAGCTTTCTTT.

J is TRBJ2-7 and V is TRBV9, with D perhaps TRBD1 (5 bases). Trimming took off 0 bases at V and 0 bases at J, with 25 bases between the two ends. This CDR3 spans 20 amino acids. Germline lookup yields CDR1 SGDLS and CDR2 YYNGEE. The DNA of the CDR3 is TGTGCCAGCAGCGTAGAACCTCCGTTTGGCCGTTACAGGCGCTCCTACGAGCAGTACTTC. This sequence encodes CASSVEPPFGRYRRSYEQYF. Supplemented by reference TRBV9 and TRBJ2-7, the full variable domain reads DSGVTQTPKHLITATGQRVTLRCSPRSGDLSVYWYQQSLDQGLQFLIQYYNGEERAKGNILERFSAQQFPDLHSELNLSSLELGDSALYFCASSVEPPFGRYRRSYEQYFGPGTRLTVT.